This T cell receptor (beta chain) was retrieved from a study of T cell repertoires in cytomegalovirus infection (dated by TCRdb to about 2019). The study in broad terms: Peptide stimulations targeted recently identified HLA-C-restricted CMV epitopes, whose presentation resists viral immunomodulation, together with well-studied HLA-B-restricted epitopes. Donor HLA type was relevant to the analysis, because carriage of CMV infection together with the matching HLA type was indicated by public TCR beta signatures. The paper's findings and limits, for the study overall: The ex vivo response was dominated by HLA-C-restricted CMV-specific TCR beta clonotypes, which also provided the single most frequent clonotype in two of eight donors. Carriers of CMV infection plus the relevant HLA type were discriminated by the cumulative frequency of public TCR beta family members in the study cohort and in an independent approximately 360-donor cohort.

The listed sequencing device is Illumina HiSeq 1500. The raw public reads went through TCRdb reprocessing: fastp at Q25, MiXCR clone calling, in-frame beta chains kept. A single entry per CDR3 protein holds the most common genes and DNA from its merged rows. The sample table lists about 740,000 distinct CDR3 sequences, 30% to 40% of them with a count of one. The leading ten clones occupy approximately 18% of the sample. Of note for this clonotype: Its antigen is unknown. The sample holds no much larger clone one base away, and base qualities are not on file.

V drops 6 bases and J drops 11 bases, leaving 16 bases in between. Per the germline V gene (reference sequence), DFQATT is the CDR1 and SNEGSKA is the CDR2. Including the terminal cysteine and phenylalanine, the CDR3 comprises 11 residues. Of all the DNA, just the CDR3 is kept, 33 bases in frame from base 1. The sample's treatment or condition label, decoded: in vitro stimulation with specific CMV peptide epitopes to enrich CMV-specific T cells. Material: cultured PBMCs, obtained from culture after CMV antigen stimulation. The chain was built from TRBV20-1 and TRBJ1-1; a weak D assignment points to TRBD1 (5 bases agree). The sequence was obtained from a human donor in good health (CMV status not recorded). Some clones in this sample may be carry-over from other donors' samples. The base sequence is TGCAGTGCGCGGGGGAACCCCGGGGCTTTCTTT. Its translation reads: CSARGNPGAFF.